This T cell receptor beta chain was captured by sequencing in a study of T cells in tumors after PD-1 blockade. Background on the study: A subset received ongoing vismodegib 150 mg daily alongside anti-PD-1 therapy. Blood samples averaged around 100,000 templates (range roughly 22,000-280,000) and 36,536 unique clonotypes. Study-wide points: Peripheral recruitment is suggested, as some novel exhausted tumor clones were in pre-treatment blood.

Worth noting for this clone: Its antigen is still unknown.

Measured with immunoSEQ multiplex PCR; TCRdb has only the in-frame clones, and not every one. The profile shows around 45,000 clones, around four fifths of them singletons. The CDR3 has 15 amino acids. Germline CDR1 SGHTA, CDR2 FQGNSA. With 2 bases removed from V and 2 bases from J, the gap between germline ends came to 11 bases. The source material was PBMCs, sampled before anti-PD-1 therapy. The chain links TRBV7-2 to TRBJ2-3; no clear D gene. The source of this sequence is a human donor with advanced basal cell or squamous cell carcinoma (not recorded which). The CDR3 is CASSLLGLPTDTQYF. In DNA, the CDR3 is TGTGCCAGCAGCTTATTAGGCCTACCCACAGATACGCAGTATTTT.